The 28 T cell receptor beta chains listed next were all sequenced from one sample in a study of response to subunit inactivated influenza vaccine. Via MiXCR, TCRdb re-called the RT-PCR reads, giving one row per CDR3 protein. The repertoire holds about 540,000 distinct CDR3 sequences, with approximately 22% as singletons. The same sample was also used in a study of T cells expressing NK-cell markers. That work adds: With UMIs, 5'RACE template switching was used to make TCR beta cDNA.

The specimen comprised CD4+ T cells sorted from PBMCs, sampled 12 days after vaccination. The receptors stem from a man in his fifties or sixties who received an inactivated influenza vaccine.

J is TRBJ2-1 and V is TRBV6-1; 11 bases line up with TRBD2. There are 15 residues in the CDR3. Germline CDR1 MNHNS, CDR2 SASEGT. V was clipped by 7 bases and J by 5 bases; unmatched bases: 7. The CDR3 is CASKTGTSGNNEQFF. The CDR3 nucleotides are TGTGCCAGCAAAACTGGGACTAGCGGTAACAATGAGCAGTTCTTC.

The chain recombines TRBV3-1 with TRBJ2-2; D gene unclear. CDR1 LGHDT and CDR2 YNNKEL come from the germline V gene (reference sequence). The CDR3 consists of 16 residues. Trimming removed 1 base at V and 5 bases at J, with 14 bases between. CDR3 sequence reads: CASSQVSPSMTGELFF. CDR3 DNA: TGTGCCAGCAGCCAAGTCAGTCCATCAATGACCGGGGAGCTGTTTTTT.

The chain combines TRBV3-1 with TRBJ2-2, with D tentatively TRBD2 (7 bases). Germline V CDR1 and CDR2: LGHDT, YNNKEL (reference sequence). V lost 1 base, J lost 7 bases, and 13 bases lay in between. This CDR3 has 15 amino acids. The CDR3 protein is CASSQVGGGRGELFF. The CDR3 nucleotides read TGTGCCAGCAGCCAAGTCGGCGGGGGCCGCGGGGAGCTGTTTTTT.

This clonotype was seen only a few times. The rearrangement uses TRBV4-2 and TRBJ2-3, with 9 bases aligning to TRBD2. CDR1 is LGHNA, CDR2 YNFKEQ, per germline. This CDR3 has 17 residues. Trimming cost V 2 bases and J 4 bases; bases outside gene matches: 10. The CDR3 coding sequence is TGTGCCAGCAGCCAACAAAGCGGGGGGCAGTTGTCAGATACGCAGTATTTT. It yields the protein CASSQQSGGQLSDTQYF.

The chain employs TRBV6-2 or TRBV6-3 and TRBJ2-7, with D perhaps matching TRBD1 or TRBD2 (6 bases each). The CDR3 is 15 amino acids. Germline lookup yields CDR1 MNHEY and CDR2 SVGEGT. Trimming took 7 bases from V and 7 from J, leaving 23 bases between them. The DNA for the CDR3 is TGTGCCAGCATCCCCGTTGGAGGGGGGATTCGGGAGCAGTACTTC. It is translated as CASIPVGGGIREQYF.

The V gene is TRBV7-2, the J gene TRBJ2-2; TRBD1 aligns across 8 bases. V gave up 6 bases and J gave up 4 bases; unmatched junction bases: 4. There are 14 residues in the CDR3. CDR1 and CDR2 (germline): SGHTA, FQGNSA. The CDR3 sequence: CASRTDRGTGELFF. CDR3 nucleotides: TGTGCCAGCAGAACCGACAGGGGCACCGGGGAGCTGTTTTTT.

J is TRBJ1-5 and V is TRBV2; D perhaps matches TRBD1 (5 bases). The CDR3 totals 14 residues. V dropped 0 bases and J dropped 9 bases, with 12 bases sitting between them. In germline, CDR1 is SNHLY, CDR2 FYNNEI. The CDR3 region has the DNA TGTGCCAGCAGTGAAGCCCAGGGAACTCCGCCCCAGCATTTT. Its translation: CASSEAQGTPPQHF.

This clonotype was seen a few times. The chain employs TRBV7-8 and TRBJ2-7; 11 positions agree with TRBD1. The CDR3 is 14 amino acids. The germline V gene encodes CDR1 SGHVS and CDR2 FQNEAQ. Unmatched junction bases numbered 6, after V lost 4 bases and J lost 7 bases. The CDR3 DNA reads as TGTGCCAGCAGCTCGGGACAGGGGGTTGATGAGCAGTACTTC. It specifies CASSSGQGVDEQYF.

In its sample, this clonotype was seen a few times. This rearrangement joins TRBV20-1 to TRBJ2-3, with D unclear. The germline V gene encodes CDR1 DFQATT and CDR2 SNEGSKA (reference sequence). V was cut by 0 bases and J by 0 bases, with 13 bases left in between. The CDR3 length is 16 residues. CDR3 nucleotide sequence: TGCAGTGCTAGAGATCCATCAGGATGGAGCACAGATACGCAGTATTTT. Amino acids: CSARDPSGWSTDTQYF.

The chain has TRBV12-3 or TRBV12-4 and TRBJ2-7; D is unresolved. CDR3 length: 11 amino acids. V lost 3 bases and J 6 bases, leaving 6 bases between the germline ends. CDR3 protein: CASSFELEQYF. CDR3 DNA: TGTGCCAGCAGTTTTGAGCTCGAGCAGTACTTC.

The chain recombines TRBV5-6 with TRBJ1-2; unclear D gene. Germline assignment: CDR1 SGHDT and CDR2 YYEEEE. The CDR3 loop spans 14 amino acids. V lost 0 bases and J 3 bases, leaving 9 bases between the germline ends. The CDR3 coding sequence is TGTGCCAGCAGCTTGGAGATTGGGGACTATGGCTACACCTTC. It translates to CASSLEIGDYGYTF.

This sequence joins TRBV4-2 and TRBJ1-1; possible D gene TRBD1, 6 bases. This CDR3 is built from 14 residues. Per germline, CDR1 LGHNA and CDR2 YNFKEQ. Trimming removed 0 bases at V and 4 bases at J, with 9 bases between. The CDR3 sequence: CASSQDRGATEAFF. The CDR3 nucleotides read TGTGCCAGCAGCCAAGATAGGGGGGCCACTGAAGCTTTCTTT.

This clonotype appeared a few times. The CDR3 here is CASSYRRVGEQYF. The CDR3 DNA sequence: TGTGCCAGCAGCTATCGCAGGGTGGGCGAGCAGTACTTC. This chain uses TRBV11-2 with TRBJ2-7; tentative D call: TRBD1 (5 bases). Between the trimmed V and J ends, which lost 4 bases and 6 bases, there was a span of 13 bases. Germline V gene sequence: CDR1 SGHAT, CDR2 FQNNGV. There are 13 residues in the CDR3.

In this sample, this clonotype turned up a few times. The gene calls are TRBV4-2 and TRBJ2-5, with D perhaps matching TRBD2 (6 bases). CDR1 is LGHNA, CDR2 YNFKEQ, per germline. V gave up 0 bases and J gave up 4 bases, with 18 bases separating them. The CDR3 length is 17 residues. In nucleotides, the CDR3 is TGTGCCAGCAGCCAAGATGGGGACTTCTACGGAGGAGAGACCCAGTACTTC. It translates to CASSQDGDFYGGETQYF.

This sequence joins TRBV5-1 and TRBJ1-4; maybe TRBD1 (5 bases). CDR1 is SGHRS, CDR2 YFSETQ, per germline. The CDR3 runs to 15 residues. V was clipped by 4 bases and J by 3 bases, with 13 bases between them. CDR3 DNA: TGCGCCAGCAGCCCGGGGCCGCGAGCTAATGAAAAACTGTTTTTT. Protein: CASSPGPRANEKLFF.

This chain uses TRBV19 with TRBJ2-1; 7 bases are a match to TRBD2. The germline V gene has CDR1 LNHDA and CDR2 SQIVND (reference sequence). J gave up 1 base and V 4 bases, and 7 bases lay outside the gene matches. This CDR3 region has 16 residues. The CDR3 DNA is TGTGCCAGTAGTACAGCGTCTAGCGGTTCCTACAATGAGCAGTTCTTC. This codes for CASSTASSGSYNEQFF.

This chain joins TRBV29-1 and TRBJ2-7, with TRBD1 identical over 9 bases. The CDR3 is made up of 14 amino acids. Germline V gives CDR1 SQVTM, CDR2 ANQGSEA. The trim removed 5 bases at V and 3 bases at J, leaving 8 bases unmatched. CDR3 coding DNA: TGCAGCGTTACCGGGACAGGGTCCGTCTACGAGCAGTACTTC. This sequence encodes CSVTGTGSVYEQYF.

V usage is TRBV28 and J usage is TRBJ2-4, with TRBD2 identical over 7 bases. The CDR3 loop spans 15 amino acids. V shed 6 bases and J 6 bases; nucleotides not matched to a gene: 11. Germline-derived CDR1 and CDR2 are MDHEN and SYDVKM. In DNA form, the CDR3 reads TGTGCCAGCAGCCATGGCGGGAGCTCGGCAAACATTCAGTACTTC. Encoded protein: CASSHGGSSANIQYF.

A few counts support this clonotype. The chain has TRBV4-3 and TRBJ1-1; D remains ambiguous. V dropped 4 bases and J dropped 12 bases, with 15 bases sitting between them. There are 12 residues in the CDR3. Germline V gene lookup returns CDR1 LGHNA and CDR2 YSLEER. The DNA for the CDR3 is TGCGCCAGCAGCCCCCGTCACGGGGTGTCTTTCTTT. Amino acid sequence: CASSPRHGVSFF.

The V and J genes are TRBV7-9 and TRBJ2-5; 8 positions agree with TRBD1. Losses at the gene ends were 5 bases for V and 5 bases for J; bases not matched to a gene: 7. The germline CDR1 and CDR2 sequences are SEHNR and FQNEAQ (reference sequence). This CDR3 is built from 14 residues. The CDR3 DNA sequence: TGTGCCAGCAGCCGGAACAGGGGGTCCGAGACCCAGTACTTC. Translated: CASSRNRGSETQYF.

The rearrangement joins TRBV20-1 to TRBJ2-1; TRBD1 might be the D (6 bases). V lost 6 bases and J lost 4, with 19 bases in between. The germline V gene encodes CDR1 DFQATT and CDR2 SNEGSKA (reference sequence). The CDR3 is 15 amino acids. CDR3 nucleotide sequence: TGCAGTGCCAGGACGACGGCGAGGGGGTACAATGAGCAGTTCTTC. Amino acids: CSARTTARGYNEQFF.

This clonotype was observed at least ten times. The V gene is TRBV7-9, the J gene TRBJ2-1; no reliable D call. Trimming took 0 bases from V and 5 from J, leaving 2 bases between them. CDR3 length: 12 residues. CDR1 is SEHNR and CDR2 is FQNEAQ in the germline V gene (reference sequence). CDR3 bases: TGTGCCAGCAGCTTAGCGGACAATGAGCAGTTCTTC. It codes for CASSLADNEQFF.

V and J are TRBV2 and TRBJ2-7, with TRBD1 matching 7 bases. From germline, CDR1 is SNHLY and CDR2 FYNNEI. V lost 9 bases and J lost 2; bases outside the gene matches: 4. The CDR3 is 12 amino acids. CDR3 in DNA: TGTGCCAGTACCGGGACAGCCTACGAGCAGTACTTC. This codes for CASTGTAYEQYF.

This clonotype has just a few counts. The genes are TRBV20-1 and TRBJ2-1; D is perhaps TRBD2 (7 bases). Looked up from germline, CDR1 is DFQATT and CDR2 is SNEGSKA (reference sequence). The CDR3 runs to 14 residues. The V end was cut by 0 bases, the J end by 2 bases, with 8 bases between. This chain's CDR3 is CSAREGGAYNEQFF. In nucleotides, the CDR3 is TGCAGTGCTAGAGAAGGGGGGGCCTACAATGAGCAGTTCTTC.

The chain links TRBV5-1 to TRBJ2-2; D may match TRBD1 or TRBD2 (5 bases each). Deletions cut 2 bases from V and 1 base from J, with 12 bases between. CDR1 and CDR2 from the germline V gene are SGHRS and YFSETQ. This CDR3 comprises 16 residues. The CDR3 is CASSLPGTGNTGELFF. In nucleotides, the CDR3 is TGCGCCAGCAGCTTACCCGGGACGGGGAACACCGGGGAGCTGTTTTTT.

The CDR3 DNA is TGTGCCAGCAGTTACTCACAAGCCGAGACCCAGTACTTC. This sequence encodes CASSYSQAETQYF. The chain joins TRBV6-6 to TRBJ2-5, with D uncertain. The ends were cut back, 0 bases at V and 5 bases at J, with 7 bases in the middle. CDR1 is MNHNY and CDR2 is SVGAGI in the germline V gene (reference sequence). The CDR3 runs to 13 residues.

CDR3 in amino acids: CASSDRIYEQYF. The CDR3 coding sequence is TGTGCCAGCTCCGACAGGATCTACGAGCAGTACTTC. V is TRBV18 and J is TRBJ2-7; possible D gene TRBD1, 6 bases. This CDR3 is 12 amino acids long. Germline V gene lookup returns CDR1 KGHSH and CDR2 LQKENI. Between the trimmed V and J ends, which lost 6 bases and 3 bases, there was a span of 9 bases.

Only a few counts were recorded for this clonotype. CDR3 sequence reads: CASSPTAGVGTDTQYF. In DNA, the CDR3 is TGCGCCAGCAGCCCTACCGCGGGAGTTGGAACAGATACGCAGTATTTT. The rearrangement links TRBV5-1 to TRBJ2-3; 7 bases map to TRBD2. J lost 3 bases, V lost 4 bases, and 11 bases had no gene match. Germline loops: CDR1 SGHRS, CDR2 YFSETQ. The CDR3 has 16 residues.